A single sample is the source of the 31 T cell receptor beta chains below, sequenced in a study of T cell repertoires in cytomegalovirus infection (dated by TCRdb to between 2017 and 2020). These reads were obtained on an Illumina HiSeq 1500. TCRdb took the public reads, trimmed them with fastp at Q25, ran MiXCR for clone calling and kept in-frame beta chains. When rows share a CDR3 protein, they turn into one entry using the most common DNA and genes. In this sample the table shows 200,000 to 250,000 distinct CDR3 sequences, approximately 7% of which occur a single time. The top ten constitute roughly 6.5% of the sample. Material: PBMCs. All receptors come from a human donor in good health (CMV status not recorded). Some clones in this sample may be carry-over from other donors' samples.

At least ten counts were recorded for this clonotype. The chain has TRBV4-3 and TRBJ2-1; a possible D gene is TRBD1 (6 bases). Trimming took off 4 bases at V and 11 bases at J, with 12 bases between the two ends. CDR1 and CDR2 from the germline V gene are LGHNA and YSLEER. The CDR3 is 12 amino acids. As DNA, the CDR3 is TGCGCCAGCAGCCCCTTTCAGGGGAAGCAGTTCTTC. It translates to CASSPFQGKQFF.

The chain joins TRBV5-1 to TRBJ1-5; D is ambiguous. The CDR3 consists of 13 residues. The V gene lost 5 bases and the J gene lost 3 bases, with 9 bases spanning the gap. In germline, CDR1 is SGHRS, CDR2 YFSETQ. For the CDR3, the DNA is TGCGCCAGCAGTGAAGGTTACAATCAGCCCCAGCATTTT. It codes for CASSEGYNQPQHF.

This clonotype was detected many times. The chain has TRBV5-1 and TRBJ2-1, with D possibly matching TRBD1 (7 bases). The CDR3 totals 14 residues. Germline values: CDR1 SGHRS, CDR2 YFSETQ. The CDR3 DNA sequence: TGCGCATCTGCCAGGGGGGACTCCTACAATGAGCAGTTCTTC. Amino acid sequence: CASARGDSYNEQFF.

This clonotype was detected a few times. The chain combines TRBV7-9 with TRBJ1-1; D gene unclear. The length of the CDR3 is 16 residues. The V gene lost 0 bases and the J gene lost 3 bases, with 14 bases spanning the gap. Germline CDR1 reads SEHNR; CDR2 reads FQNEAQ (reference sequence). The chain's CDR3 is CASSLANGNRDTEAFF. CDR3 coding DNA: TGTGCCAGCAGCTTAGCGAACGGCAACCGCGACACTGAAGCTTTCTTT.

This clonotype was counted ten times or more. This chain joins TRBV7-2 and TRBJ2-5, with a possible D match to TRBD2 (5 bases). The CDR3 runs to 18 residues. Per germline, CDR1 SGHTA and CDR2 FQGNSA. V lost 5 bases, J lost 2 bases, and 24 bases lay in between. The CDR3 region has the DNA TGTGCCAGCAGCCCTACCGGATTGGCTAGCCGACCTCAAGAGACCCAGTACTTC. It encodes CASSPTGLASRPQETQYF.

This clonotype was detected many times. J is TRBJ2-3 and V is TRBV7-2, with 8 bases lining up with TRBD2. This CDR3 spans 15 amino acids. The junction had 4 bases not matched to a gene; V was cut back by 0 bases and J by 5 bases. Germline assignment: CDR1 SGHTA and CDR2 FQGNSA. CDR3 protein: CASSLASSGGDTQYF. The CDR3 region has the DNA TGTGCCAGCAGCTTAGCGTCAAGCGGGGGAGATACGCAGTATTTT.

This clonotype showed up many times. The V gene is TRBV2, the J gene TRBJ2-3; the D is unclear. The CDR3 has 13 amino acids. The V end was cut by 7 bases, the J end by 5 bases, with 13 bases between. Germline V CDR1 and CDR2: SNHLY, FYNNEI. CDR3 sequence reads: CASNAREEDTQYF. The CDR3 DNA sequence: TGTGCCAGCAATGCCCGCGAGGAAGATACGCAGTATTTT.

This clonotype was recorded at least ten times. This chain connects TRBV7-2 to TRBJ1-4, with a possible D match to TRBD1 (6 bases). Germline V gene sequence: CDR1 SGHTA, CDR2 FQGNSA. V was shortened by 5 bases and J by 4 bases, with 23 bases between the two germline ends. This CDR3 is built from 18 residues. For the CDR3, the DNA is TGTGCCAGCAGCGGACGGAGTGGGGGCGAGGGATTTAATGAAAAACTGTTTTTT. Translation gives CASSGRSGGEGFNEKLFF.

This clonotype was seen repeatedly, ten times or more. The rearrangement joins TRBV5-8 to TRBJ1-4; D gene ambiguous. From germline, CDR1 is SGHTS and CDR2 YDEGEE. The CDR3 length is 17 residues. Deletions cut 4 bases from V and 0 bases from J, with 16 bases between. The CDR3 protein is CASSPSFEGATNEKLFF. The CDR3, as DNA: TGTGCCAGCAGCCCTTCCTTCGAGGGCGCAACTAATGAAAAACTGTTTTTT. The whole variable domain, filled in from reference TRBV5-8 and TRBJ1-4, reads EAGVTQSPTHLIKTRGQQATLRCSPISGHTSVYWYQQALGLGLQFLLWYDEGEERNRGNFPPRFSGRQFPNYSSELNVNALELEDSALYLCASSPSFEGATNEKLFFGSGTQLSVL.

This clonotype has ten or more counts. The rearrangement joins TRBV7-2 to TRBJ1-6; D is ambiguous. V lost 3 bases to trimming and J lost 5 bases, with 14 bases between them. The germline V gene encodes CDR1 SGHTA and CDR2 FQGNSA. This CDR3 spans 16 amino acids. The CDR3 DNA sequence: TGTGCCAGCAGCTTGTGGCGGCAGCTAAATAATTCACCCCTCCACTTT. Its protein product is CASSLWRQLNNSPLHF. Complete variable domain (other parts from reference TRBV7-2 and TRBJ1-6): GAGVSQSPSNKVTEKGKDVELRCDPISGHTALYWYRQSLGQGLEFLIYFQGNSAPDKSGLPSDRFSAERTGGSVSTLTIQRTQQEDSAVYLCASSLWRQLNNSPLHFGNGTRLTVT.

This clonotype was picked up many times. The chain joins TRBV29-1 to TRBJ1-3; 10 nucleotides agree with TRBD1. V trimming: 0 bases; J trimming: 4 bases; junction bases outside the gene matches: 6. Germline CDR1 and CDR2: SQVTM and ANQGSEA. CDR3 size: 16 residues. CDR3: CSVEDRQGALGNTIYF. DNA of the CDR3: TGCAGCGTTGAAGACCGACAGGGGGCGCTAGGAAACACCATATATTTT.

This clonotype was seen at least ten times. The DNA of the CDR3 is TGTGCCAGCAGTCCCATCGGGACTTTTTTGACCAAAAACATTCAGTACTTC. Amino acid sequence: CASSPIGTFLTKNIQYF. The chain combines TRBV12-3 or TRBV12-4 with TRBJ2-4; weak D call: TRBD2 (6 bases). The CDR3 runs 17 residues. Trimming removed 5 bases at V and 2 bases at J, with 19 bases between.

The CDR3 region is CASIPGQIRDNEQFF. In DNA form, the CDR3 reads TGTGCCAGCATTCCCGGACAGATAAGGGACAATGAGCAGTTCTTC. This chain joins TRBV28 and TRBJ2-1; tentatively, D is TRBD1 (6 bases). CDR3 length equals 15 residues. Germline CDR1 and CDR2: MDHEN and SYDVKM. V lost 7 bases, J lost 5 bases, and 18 bases lay in between.

V gene TRBV2 combines with J gene TRBJ2-1, with TRBD1 identical over 7 bases. The V gene's germline CDR1 is SNHLY and CDR2 FYNNEI. The CDR3 is 13 amino acids. The V and J ends lost 4 bases and 6 bases, in that order; junction bases with no gene match: 3. Written as DNA, the CDR3 is TGTGCCAGCAGTGTTGAGGGGGCCAATGAGCAGTTCTTC. Protein product: CASSVEGANEQFF.

There are a few counts of this clonotype. The chain couples TRBV7-2 to TRBJ2-1, with 11 bases fitting TRBD2. Germline CDR1 and CDR2: SGHTA and FQGNSA. CDR3 length: 16 amino acids. V shed 4 bases, J shed 4 bases, and the junction held 6 bases outside the gene matches. CDR3: CASSSRLAGSYNEQFF. The CDR3 bases are TGTGCCAGCAGCTCCCGACTAGCGGGGTCTTACAATGAGCAGTTCTTC.

The sample holds many counts of this clonotype. The chain has TRBV28 and TRBJ2-3; TRBD2 aligns across 9 bases. This CDR3 contains 12 residues. Germline V gene data show CDR1 as MDHEN and CDR2 as SYDVKM. The J segment lost 10 bases and the V segment lost 5 bases, leaving 4 bases of the junction unmatched. The DNA for the CDR3 is TGTGCCAGCAGTAAAATAGCGGGGGCGCAGTATTTT. Protein product: CASSKIAGAQYF.

At least ten counts were recorded for this clonotype. The chain couples TRBV19 to TRBJ2-1; 9 nucleotides align to TRBD2. V shed 6 bases, J shed 6 bases, and the junction held 9 bases outside the gene matches. This CDR3 contains 15 residues. The V gene's germline CDR1 is LNHDA and CDR2 SQIVND (reference sequence). The CDR3: CASRALRGGVNEQFF. The CDR3 bases are TGTGCCAGTAGAGCGTTGCGGGGGGGCGTCAATGAGCAGTTCTTC.

This chain connects TRBV28 to TRBJ2-1; TRBD2 is a possible D gene (7 bases). This CDR3 is built from 15 residues. Per the germline V gene, CDR1 is MDHEN and CDR2 is SYDVKM. Trimming shortened V by 6 bases and J by 1 base, and 13 bases separated the two germline ends. The CDR3 nucleotides are TGTGCCAGCAGAGGGGGGGGGGGGTCCTACAATGAGCAGTTCTTC. Its protein is CASRGGGGSYNEQFF.

In its sample, this clonotype was seen many times. V gene TRBV12-3 or TRBV12-4 combines with J gene TRBJ2-5, with 9 bases identical to TRBD2. The junction had 8 bases not matched to a gene; V was cut back by 7 bases and J by 2 bases. The CDR3 length is 15 residues. The CDR3 loop is CASTRASGAQETQYF. In nucleotides, the CDR3 is TGTGCCAGCACCAGGGCTAGCGGGGCTCAAGAGACCCAGTACTTC.

This clonotype has at least ten counts. The chain combines TRBV6-2 or TRBV6-3 with TRBJ1-1; TRBD1 aligns across 10 bases. This CDR3 is 16 amino acids long. J was trimmed by 3 bases and V by 6 bases; bases with no gene match: 10. CDR1 MNHEY and CDR2 SVGEGT come from the germline V gene. CDR3: CASRYPGQGRDTEAFF. Written as DNA, the CDR3 is TGTGCCAGCAGATATCCGGGACAGGGGAGGGACACTGAAGCTTTCTTT.

This clonotype has a count of ten or more. V is TRBV28 and J is TRBJ2-1; D possibly corresponds to TRBD2 (5 bases). Germline V gene sequence: CDR1 MDHEN, CDR2 SYDVKM. The germline V and J ends were trimmed by 3 bases and 4 bases, with 16 bases remaining between them. The CDR3 has 16 amino acids. CDR3 nucleotide sequence: TGTGCCAGCAGTTTCCCGGACGCGGGTTCATACAATGAGCAGTTCTTC. Its translation: CASSFPDAGSYNEQFF.

Many counts were recorded for this clonotype. The chain recombines TRBV7-9 with TRBJ2-1; D may be TRBD2 (6 bases). Trimming pared 3 bases from V and 15 bases from J, leaving 18 bases between. Germline lookup yields CDR1 SEHNR and CDR2 FQNEAQ (reference sequence). This CDR3 comprises 13 residues. The DNA for the CDR3 is TGTGCCAGCAGCTTTGACGGACCTCCCGGGGGGTTCTTC. Protein sequence: CASSFDGPPGGFF. The full variable domain, completed using reference TRBV7-9 and TRBJ2-1, is DTGVSQNPRHKITKRGQNVTFRCDPISEHNRLYWYRQTLGQGPEFLTYFQNEAQLEKSRLLSDRFSAERPKGSFSTLEIQRTEQGDSAMYLCASSFDGPPGGFFGPGTRLTVL.

This clonotype has a count of ten or more. This chain links TRBV6-5 with TRBJ2-2; 13 nucleotides line up with TRBD2. Germline assignment: CDR1 MNHEY and CDR2 SVGAGI. The V and J ends lost 0 bases and 4 bases, in that order; junction bases with no gene match: 2. The CDR3 runs 17 residues. This chain's CDR3 is CASSYSTSGGATGELFF. CDR3 coding DNA: TGTGCCAGCAGTTACTCAACTAGCGGGGGGGCCACCGGGGAGCTGTTTTTT.

This clonotype occurred many times. The chain recombines TRBV6-2 or TRBV6-3 with TRBJ2-1; 11 bases are a match to TRBD2. V trimming: 9 bases; J trimming: 6 bases; junction bases outside the gene matches: 7. This CDR3 region has 14 residues. The germline gives CDR1 MNHEY, CDR2 SVGEGT. This CDR3 is CASKETSGVNEQFF. The DNA of the CDR3 is TGTGCCAGTAAGGAGACTAGCGGGGTCAATGAGCAGTTCTTC.

In this sample, this clonotype turned up many times. The chain combines TRBV29-1 with TRBJ2-7; no firm D call. V was pared by 7 bases and J by 2 bases, with 12 bases between. This CDR3 comprises 12 residues. CDR1 and CDR2 (germline): SQVTM, ANQGSEA. CDR3 sequence: CSALGPAYEQYF. The CDR3 bases are TGCAGCGCCCTCGGGCCGGCCTACGAGCAGTACTTC.

At least ten counts were recorded for this clonotype. The rearrangement links TRBV20-1 to TRBJ2-7; the D gene is possibly TRBD2 (5 bases). The CDR3 covers 15 residues. V gave up 0 bases and J gave up 2 bases, with 14 bases separating them. Germline assignment: CDR1 DFQATT and CDR2 SNEGSKA (reference sequence). The CDR3 DNA reads TGCAGTGCTAGAGATTTCAGATCGAGGGCCTACGAGCAGTACTTC. It translates to CSARDFRSRAYEQYF.

This clonotype has more than one count but fewer than ten. The rearrangement links TRBV20-1 to TRBJ1-6; 7 bases are a match to TRBD1. The ends lost 3 bases at V and 7 bases at J; junction bases unmatched: 3. Germline CDR1 DFQATT, CDR2 SNEGSKA (reference sequence). The CDR3 has 13 residues. The CDR3 is CSASDRDNSPLHF. In DNA, the CDR3 is TGCAGTGCTAGTGACAGGGACAATTCACCCCTCCACTTT.

Many counts were recorded for this clonotype. The rearrangement links TRBV10-3 to TRBJ2-7; D possibly uses TRBD1 or TRBD2 (5 bases each). Germline V gene lookup returns CDR1 ENHRY and CDR2 SYGVKD. This CDR3 comprises 15 residues. Between the trimmed V and J ends, which lost 1 base and 5 bases, there was a span of 15 bases. DNA for the CDR3: TGTGCCATCAGTGAGTTCGGGGCCAGGCCGAACGAGCAGTACTTC. Its translation: CAISEFGARPNEQYF.

This clonotype has a count of ten or more. The rearrangement links TRBV7-2 to TRBJ2-1; TRBD2 matches 9 bases. The ends lost 6 bases at V and 8 bases at J; junction bases unmatched: 11. CDR1 and CDR2 from the germline V gene are SGHTA and FQGNSA. The CDR3 runs to 15 residues. For the CDR3, the DNA is TGTGCCAGCAGGGGACAATTAGCGGGGGCCTATGAGCAGTTCTTC. Protein: CASRGQLAGAYEQFF.

This clonotype was counted many times. V gene TRBV4-1 combines with J gene TRBJ1-1; D may be TRBD1 (5 bases). V lost 2 bases to trimming and J lost 4 bases, with 8 bases between them. Germline V gene lookup returns CDR1 MGHRA and CDR2 YSYEKL. This CDR3 comprises 13 residues. Here the CDR3 DNA reads TGCGCCAGCAGCCAACAGGGTACCACTGAAGCTTTCTTT. This sequence encodes CASSQQGTTEAFF.

This clonotype was recorded many times. The chain is built from TRBV29-1 and TRBJ1-2; TRBD1 agrees at 8 bases. The CDR3 runs 17 residues. Germline loops: CDR1 SQVTM, CDR2 ANQGSEA. J lost 4 bases, V lost 0 bases, and 13 bases had no gene match. CDR3 coding DNA: TGCAGCGTTGAAGATCCTATTTCGAGACAGGGGCTCTATGGCTACACCTTC. It is translated as CSVEDPISRQGLYGYTF. Together with reference TRBV29-1 and TRBJ1-2, the CDR3 gives the full variable domain: SAVISQKPSRDICQRGTSLTIQCQVDSQVTMMFWYRQQPGQSLTLIATANQGSEATYESGFVIDKFPISRPNLTFSTLTVSNMSPEDSSIYLCSVEDPISRQGLYGYTFGSGTRLTVV.